This T cell receptor (beta chain) appears in the sequencing data of a study of cytotoxic CD8 clonotypes in ibrutinib-treated CLL. Study overall: Specimens for response were gathered following a median roughly 13 months of therapy, spanning 6 to 36.

The V and J ends lost 0 bases and 2 bases respectively, with 8 bases between them. Germline V gene lookup returns CDR1 MNHEY and CDR2 SMNVEV (reference sequence). The CDR3 is 15 residues long. Concerning this clone: Its antigen remains unknown. The sample has other DNA sequences that encode this CDR3 too.

The sequencing depth, 1 in 200,000 to 1 in 1 million T cells, was the target. Profiling relied on immunoSEQ multiplex PCR, and the TCRdb table lists in-frame clones only, not all of them. This table has some 140,000 clones, about 91% appearing once. Points from the study as a whole: While tracking circulating CD8+ T-cell counts, baseline clonality exceeded that of age-matched healthy donors. Public clonotypes proved infrequent, and on treatment they shrank or remained steady.

Sequenced here: PBMCs, sampled after 12 months of ibrutinib treatment. The rearrangement links TRBV27 to TRBJ1-5; no reliable D call. The receptor comes from a human donor with chronic lymphocytic leukemia. CDR3 sequence: CASSLSRAGNQPQHF. CDR3 sequence (DNA): TGTGCCAGCAGTTTATCCCGGGCAGGCAATCAGCCCCAGCATTTT.